The 26 T cell receptor beta chains in this list originate from one sample, sequenced in a study of read filtering for tumor transcriptome and immune sequencing. The library was built from roughly 400 ng RNA with molecular barcoded adaptors for alpha/delta and beta/gamma chains. From the reads, TCRdb called clonotypes with MiXCR, one entry per CDR3 protein. The table shows more than 70,000 distinct CDR3 sequences, with under 25% occurring only once. The sample was a population of CD138-negative cells sorted from bone marrow. These TCRs come from a donor at least 40 years old with multiple myeloma.

This clonotype has ten or more counts. The rearrangement joins TRBV2 to TRBJ1-6; TRBD1 might be the D (6 bases). There are 16 residues in the CDR3. The germline V gene encodes CDR1 SNHLY and CDR2 FYNNEI. The V end was cut by 8 bases, the J end by 7 bases, with 21 bases between. This chain's CDR3 is CASHYGGRGLNSPLHF. CDR3 in DNA: TGTGCCAGCCACTACGGGGGCAGGGGCCTAAATTCACCCCTCCACTTT.

In its sample, this clonotype was seen many times. The J gene is TRBJ2-1, the V gene TRBV5-1, with TRBD2 matching over 10 bases. The CDR3 extends over 17 amino acids. Germline V gene sequence: CDR1 SGHRS, CDR2 YFSETQ. Trimming at V came to 0 bases and at J to 6 bases, leaving 9 bases not matched to a gene. The CDR3 reads CASSLAPSGGRGNEQFF. As DNA, the CDR3 is TGCGCCAGCAGCTTGGCTCCTAGCGGGGGCCGGGGCAATGAGCAGTTCTTC.

This clonotype was detected only once. The chain joins TRBV5-1 to TRBJ2-6; a possible D gene is TRBD1 (5 bases). V was trimmed by 0 bases and J by 5 bases, leaving 15 bases between them. CDR1 is SGHRS and CDR2 is YFSETQ in the germline V gene. The CDR3 runs 17 residues. Here the CDR3 DNA reads TGCGCCAGCAGCTTGGGGGGCAGCGTAGGGCGGGCCAACGTCCTGACTTTC. Its protein product is CASSLGGSVGRANVLTF.

This clonotype was seen many times. The chain employs TRBV4-1 and TRBJ2-7; 8 positions match TRBD1. This CDR3 spans 17 amino acids. Germline lookup yields CDR1 MGHRA and CDR2 YSYEKL. The ends lost 0 bases at V and 5 bases at J; junction bases unmatched: 12. CDR3 residues: CASSQDRPRQGADEQYF. The CDR3 DNA reads as TGCGCCAGCAGCCAAGATCGCCCCCGGCAGGGGGCCGACGAGCAGTACTTC.

Note on this clonotype: A much larger clone lies one base from this, so it may be a read error. This chain joins TRBV28 and TRBJ2-3, with unresolved D. Germline V gives CDR1 MDHEN, CDR2 SYDVKM. This CDR3 has 12 amino acids. CDR3: CASTDATDTQDF. As DNA, the CDR3 is TGTGCCAGCACCGACGCCACAGATACGCAGGATTTT.

This clonotype appeared many times. The rearrangement uses TRBV5-1 and TRBJ2-3; 9 nucleotides agree with TRBD1. The J segment lost 0 bases and the V segment lost 4 bases, leaving 3 bases of the junction unmatched. Looked up from germline, CDR1 is SGHRS and CDR2 is YFSETQ. CDR3 length equals 15 residues. CDR3 nucleotides: TGCGCCAGCAGCCCCGGGACAGGGAGCACAGATACGCAGTATTTT. This gives the protein CASSPGTGSTDTQYF.

For this clonotype: A much larger clone lies a single base off, so this may be a read error. This chain connects TRBV12-3 or TRBV12-4 to TRBJ1-5, with D hard to call. This CDR3 has 15 residues. The CDR3 loop is CANSFRPNSNQPQHF. The CDR3 DNA sequence: TGTGCCAACAGTTTTCGACCTAATAGCAATCAGCCCCAGCATTTT.

This clonotype showed up just a few times. V gene TRBV14 combines with J gene TRBJ1-4; TRBD1 is a possible D gene (6 bases). The CDR3 contains 16 residues. V lost 3 bases to trimming and J lost 7 bases, with 18 bases between them. The germline gives CDR1 SGHDN, CDR2 FVKESK. The CDR3 coding sequence is TGTGCCAGCAGCCAGCGAGGGAGGGGGTGGCGTGAAAAACTGTTTTTT. Translating gives CASSQRGRGWREKLFF.

The chain joins TRBV6-5 to TRBJ2-1; D uncertain. V dropped 6 bases and J dropped 0 bases, with 9 bases sitting between them. The CDR3 runs to 14 residues. Germline CDR1 MNHEY, CDR2 SVGAGI. The CDR3 reads CASRVQSSYNEQFF. CDR3 bases: TGTGCCAGCAGAGTACAGAGCTCCTACAATGAGCAGTTCTTC.

This clonotype occurred many times. V is TRBV20-1 and J is TRBJ2-1, with a weak D call TRBD2 (7 bases). Germline CDR1 and CDR2: DFQATT and SNEGSKA (reference sequence). The V gene lost 0 bases and the J gene lost 4 bases, with 16 bases spanning the gap. The CDR3 length is 16 residues. The CDR3 DNA follows: TGCAGTGCTAGAGATCCGAGGGGGGGCCCTTACAATGAGCAGTTCTTC. Protein: CSARDPRGGPYNEQFF.

There are many counts of this clonotype. The chain combines TRBV5-5 with TRBJ2-5; no firm D call. The CDR3 loop spans 16 amino acids. With 6 bases removed from V and 2 bases from J, the gap between germline ends came to 20 bases. Germline V gene data show CDR1 as SGHKS and CDR2 as YYEKEE (reference sequence). In DNA, the CDR3 is TGTGCCAGCACTCGGTCGCTGGGTTCGCATCAAGAGACCCAGTACTTC. It is translated as CASTRSLGSHQETQYF.

In its sample, this clonotype was seen many times. The V and J genes are TRBV7-9 and TRBJ1-1, with D possibly TRBD1 on 6 matching bases. The V gene's germline CDR1 is SEHNR and CDR2 FQNEAQ (reference sequence). Trimming shortened V by 5 bases and J by 11 bases, and 18 bases separated the two germline ends. This CDR3 spans 13 amino acids. The CDR3 DNA sequence: TGTGCCAGCAGCAGGACAGATTCCCGGAGGGCTTTCTTT. Encoded protein: CASSRTDSRRAFF.

This clonotype was seen at least ten times. The chain employs TRBV7-9 and TRBJ1-1; D is unresolved. CDR3 length: 13 residues. V lost 3 bases and J 4 bases, leaving 9 bases between the germline ends. Per germline, CDR1 SEHNR and CDR2 FQNEAQ (reference sequence). The CDR3 sequence: CASSFEGLTEAFF. Here the CDR3 DNA reads TGTGCCAGCAGCTTTGAGGGTCTCACTGAAGCTTTCTTT.

Regarding this clonotype: A much bigger clone sits one base away, suggesting this may be a read error. The V call is TRBV28, the J call TRBJ2-2; 9 bases are shared with TRBD2. The V gene's germline CDR1 is MDHEN and CDR2 SYDVKM. V dropped 7 bases and J dropped 4; count of bases not matched to a gene: 10. This CDR3 region has 16 residues. The CDR3 nucleotides read TGTGCCAGCACTTCCCCGGGGCGGGGGGGCACCGGGGAGCTGTTTTTT. Residues: CASTSPGRGGTGELFF.

Many counts were recorded for this clonotype. This sequence joins TRBV28 and TRBJ1-1, with unresolved D. Trimming took 9 bases from V and 0 from J, leaving 8 bases between them. Germline CDR1 reads MDHEN; CDR2 reads SYDVKM. This CDR3 comprises 12 residues. Here the CDR3 DNA reads TGTGCCAGTCATACACTGAACACTGAAGCTTTCTTT. The encoded protein is CASHTLNTEAFF.

This clonotype showed up many times. The V gene is TRBV12-3 or TRBV12-4, the J gene TRBJ2-3; no clear D. V was shortened by 1 base and J by 2 bases, with 4 bases between the two germline ends. The CDR3 runs to 13 residues. CDR3 nucleotides: TGTGCCAGCAGTTTAGGCTCCACAGATACGCAGTATTTT. Residues: CASSLGSTDTQYF.

On this clonotype itself: A much more abundant neighbour one base away suggests this may be a read error. The chain joins TRBV4-1 to TRBJ2-7, with a tentative D call TRBD2 (5 bases). The CDR3 contains 14 residues. Germline CDR1 MGHRA, CDR2 YSYEKL. CDR3 loop: CASSQVQRGYEQHF. The CDR3 nucleotides are TGCGCCAGCAGCCAAGTCCAGCGAGGGTACGAGCAGCACTTC.

Turning to this clonotype: A single base separates this from a much larger clone, so it may be a read error. The genes are TRBV29-1 and TRBJ2-7, with TRBD1 matching over 9 bases. This CDR3 contains 12 residues. The V gene's germline CDR1 is SQVTM and CDR2 ANQGSEA. The CDR3 DNA is TGCAGCGCCAGGACAGGGGACTACGGGCAGTACTTC. It is translated as CSARTGDYGQYF.

This clonotype showed up many times. This rearrangement joins TRBV25-1 to TRBJ2-3; D unclear. The CDR3 loop spans 14 amino acids. Germline values: CDR1 MGHDK, CDR2 SYGVNS. Trimming took 3 bases from V and 3 from J, leaving 10 bases between them. This CDR3 is CASSEWAKTDTQYF. In DNA form, the CDR3 reads TGTGCCAGCAGTGAGTGGGCAAAGACAGATACGCAGTATTTT.

J is TRBJ2-2 and V is TRBV21-1; the table gives TRBD1 as D, unverified against the DNA. TRBV21-1 is a documented pseudogene. The CDR3 runs 15 residues. CDR3 coding DNA: TGTGCCAGCAGCACGACAGGAGCAAACACCGGGGAGCTGCTTTTT. This encodes CASSTTGANTGELLF.

This clonotype was found many times. This chain connects TRBV5-1 to TRBJ2-2, with D perhaps TRBD1 (6 bases). The germline V gene encodes CDR1 SGHRS and CDR2 YFSETQ. V lost 0 bases to trimming and J lost 1 base, with 10 bases between them. The CDR3 is 16 amino acids. The CDR3 DNA sequence: TGCGCCAGCAGCTTGGCGGGACACCTGAACACCGGGGAGCTGTTTTTT. It encodes CASSLAGHLNTGELFF.

This clonotype was counted at least ten times. The CDR3 does not close with the conserved phenylalanine or tryptophan, likely indicating a read error. The DNA is omitted, as the CDR3 cannot be located on it reliably, and the CDR3 follows TCRdb's listing. The genes are TRBV5-5 and TRBJ2-7; the table's D call, TRBD2, was not checked against the DNA. Germline assignment: CDR1 SGHKS and CDR2 YYEKEE (reference sequence). The CDR3 extends over 12 residues, inclusive of both ends. The CDR3 region is CASSLISGLDVL.

This clonotype was seen ten or more times. The V gene is TRBV5-6, the J gene TRBJ1-2; no firm D call. V lost 2 bases to trimming and J lost 2 bases, with 7 bases between them. The CDR3 extends over 13 amino acids. Germline-derived CDR1 and CDR2 are SGHDT and YYEEEE. The CDR3 DNA sequence: TGTGCCAGCAGCTTCGAGAGGAACTATGGCTACACCTTC. Amino acids: CASSFERNYGYTF. The full variable domain, completed using reference TRBV5-6 and TRBJ1-2, is DAGVTQSPTHLIKTRGQQVTLRCSPKSGHDTVSWYQQALGQGPQFIFQYYEEEERQRGNFPDRFSGHQFPNYSSELNVNALLLGDSALYLCASSFERNYGYTFGSGTRLTVV.

Regarding this clonotype: A far bigger clonotype differs at one base, so this is likely a read error. This likely comes from a read error, as the CDR3 has no conserved phenylalanine or tryptophan at its end. V is TRBV5-5 and J is TRBJ2-1; D not resolved. In germline, CDR1 is SGHKS, CDR2 YYEKEE (reference sequence). This CDR3 has 15 residues. DNA for the CDR3: TGCGCCAGCAGCTTGGGCCCGACTGGATACAATGAGCAGTTCTCC. Its translation: CASSLGPTGYNEQFS.

This clonotype was counted at least ten times. This chain joins TRBV5-1 and TRBJ2-5; TRBD2 matches at 11 bases. After removal of 4 bases from V and 5 bases from J, the junction contained 13 bases not matched to a gene. Germline lookup yields CDR1 SGHRS and CDR2 YFSETQ. This CDR3 comprises 17 residues. The CDR3: CASSAGTSGNWGETQYF. CDR3 in DNA: TGCGCCAGCAGCGCCGGGACTAGCGGTAACTGGGGGGAGACCCAGTACTTC.

CDR3 region: CASSKGLHSGNTIYF. The CDR3, as DNA: TGTGCCAGCAGCAAAGGACTGCACTCTGGAAACACCATATATTTT. The chain has TRBV12-3 or TRBV12-4 and TRBJ1-3; D call uncertain. This CDR3 has 15 amino acids. Trimming removed 6 bases at V and 0 bases at J, with 12 bases between.